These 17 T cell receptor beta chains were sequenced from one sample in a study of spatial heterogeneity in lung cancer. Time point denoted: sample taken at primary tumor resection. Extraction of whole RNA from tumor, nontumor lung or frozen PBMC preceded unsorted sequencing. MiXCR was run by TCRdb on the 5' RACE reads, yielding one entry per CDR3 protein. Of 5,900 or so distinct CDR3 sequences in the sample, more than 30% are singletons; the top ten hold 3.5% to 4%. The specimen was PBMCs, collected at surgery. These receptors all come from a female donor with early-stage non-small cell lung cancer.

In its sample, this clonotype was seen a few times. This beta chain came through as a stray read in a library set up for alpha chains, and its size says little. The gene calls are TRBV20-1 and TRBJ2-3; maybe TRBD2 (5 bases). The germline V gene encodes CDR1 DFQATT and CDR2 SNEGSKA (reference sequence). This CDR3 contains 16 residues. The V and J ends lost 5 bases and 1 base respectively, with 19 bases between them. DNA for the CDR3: TGCAGTGCTCCCACCTGGACCCCCGGGGGCACAGATACGCAGTATTTT. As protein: CSAPTWTPGGTDTQYF.

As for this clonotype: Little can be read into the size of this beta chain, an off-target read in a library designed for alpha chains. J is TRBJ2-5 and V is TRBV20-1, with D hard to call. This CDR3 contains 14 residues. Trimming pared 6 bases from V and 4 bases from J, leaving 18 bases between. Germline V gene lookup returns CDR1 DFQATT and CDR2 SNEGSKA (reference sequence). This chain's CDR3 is CSASNPPSPETQYF. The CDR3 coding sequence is TGCAGTGCGAGTAATCCTCCCTCCCCAGAGACCCAGTACTTC.

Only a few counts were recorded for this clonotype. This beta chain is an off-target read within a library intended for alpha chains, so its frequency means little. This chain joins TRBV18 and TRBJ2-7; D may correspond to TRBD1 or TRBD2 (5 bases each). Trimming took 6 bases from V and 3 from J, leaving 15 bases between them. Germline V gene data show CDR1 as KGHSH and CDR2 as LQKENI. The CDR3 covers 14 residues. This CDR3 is CASSDGTGDYEQYF. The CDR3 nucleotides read TGTGCCAGCTCCGACGGGACGGGTGACTACGAGCAGTACTTC. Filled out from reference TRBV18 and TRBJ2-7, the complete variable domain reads NAGVMQNPRHLVRRRGQEARLRCSPMKGHSHVYWYRQLPEEGLKFMVYLQKENIIDESGMPKERFSAEFPKEGPSILRIQQVVRGDSAAYFCASSDGTGDYEQYFGPGTRLTVT.

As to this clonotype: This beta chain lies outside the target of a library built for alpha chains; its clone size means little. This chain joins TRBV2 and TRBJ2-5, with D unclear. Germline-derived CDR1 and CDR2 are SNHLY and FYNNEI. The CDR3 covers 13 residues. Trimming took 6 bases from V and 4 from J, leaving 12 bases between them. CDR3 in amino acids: CASSPAWGETQYF. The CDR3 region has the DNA TGTGCCAGCAGCCCCGCGTGGGGAGAGACCCAGTACTTC.

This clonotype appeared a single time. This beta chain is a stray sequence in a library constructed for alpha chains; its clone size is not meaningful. The CDR3 sequence is CSAVTGNEQYF. CDR3 DNA: TGCAGCGCCGTGACAGGTAACGAGCAGTACTTC. V is TRBV29-1 and J is TRBJ2-7, with D perhaps TRBD1 (6 bases). This CDR3 is 11 amino acids long. Germline V CDR1 and CDR2: SQVTM, ANQGSEA. Trimming removed 7 bases from V and 5 bases from J, with 12 bases in between.

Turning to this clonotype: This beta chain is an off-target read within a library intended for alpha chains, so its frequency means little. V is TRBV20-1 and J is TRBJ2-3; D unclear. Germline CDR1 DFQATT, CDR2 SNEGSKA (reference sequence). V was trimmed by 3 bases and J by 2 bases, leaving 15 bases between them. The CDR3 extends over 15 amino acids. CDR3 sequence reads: CSASGNTIDTDTQYF. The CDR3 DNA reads TGCAGTGCTAGCGGAAACACTATCGACACAGATACGCAGTATTTT.

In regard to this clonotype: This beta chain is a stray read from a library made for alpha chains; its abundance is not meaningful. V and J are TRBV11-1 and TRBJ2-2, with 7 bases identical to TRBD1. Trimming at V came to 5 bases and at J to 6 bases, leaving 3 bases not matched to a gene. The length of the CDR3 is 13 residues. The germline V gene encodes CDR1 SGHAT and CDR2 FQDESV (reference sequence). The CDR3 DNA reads TGTGCCAGCAGCCGAACAGGGGCCGGGGAGCTGTTTTTT. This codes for CASSRTGAGELFF. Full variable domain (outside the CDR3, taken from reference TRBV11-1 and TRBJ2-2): EAEVAQSPRYKITEKSQAVAFWCDPISGHATLYWYRQILGQGPELLVQFQDESVVDDSQLPKDRFSAERLKGVDSTLKIQPAELGDSAMYLCASSRTGAGELFFGEGSRLTVL.

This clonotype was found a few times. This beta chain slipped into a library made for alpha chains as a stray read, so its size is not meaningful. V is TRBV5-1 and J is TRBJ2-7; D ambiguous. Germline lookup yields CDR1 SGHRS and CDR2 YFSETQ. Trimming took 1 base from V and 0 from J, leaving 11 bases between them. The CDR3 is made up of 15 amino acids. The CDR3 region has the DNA TGCGCCAGCAGCTTGTTGGGGAAGGGCTCCTACGAGCAGTACTTC. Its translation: CASSLLGKGSYEQYF.

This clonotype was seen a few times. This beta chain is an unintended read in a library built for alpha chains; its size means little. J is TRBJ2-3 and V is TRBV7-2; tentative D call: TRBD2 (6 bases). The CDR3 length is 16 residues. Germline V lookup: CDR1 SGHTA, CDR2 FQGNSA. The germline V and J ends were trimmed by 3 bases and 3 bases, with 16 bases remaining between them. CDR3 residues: CASSLSPGLVTDTQYF. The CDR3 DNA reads TGTGCCAGCAGCTTGTCCCCGGGACTTGTAACAGATACGCAGTATTTT.

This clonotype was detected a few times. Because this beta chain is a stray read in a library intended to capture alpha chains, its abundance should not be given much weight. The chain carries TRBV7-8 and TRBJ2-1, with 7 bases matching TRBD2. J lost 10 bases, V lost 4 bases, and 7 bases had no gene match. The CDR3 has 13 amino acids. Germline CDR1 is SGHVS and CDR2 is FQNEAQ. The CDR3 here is CASSSNLADEQFF. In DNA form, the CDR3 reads TGTGCCAGCAGCTCAAATCTAGCGGACGAGCAGTTCTTC.

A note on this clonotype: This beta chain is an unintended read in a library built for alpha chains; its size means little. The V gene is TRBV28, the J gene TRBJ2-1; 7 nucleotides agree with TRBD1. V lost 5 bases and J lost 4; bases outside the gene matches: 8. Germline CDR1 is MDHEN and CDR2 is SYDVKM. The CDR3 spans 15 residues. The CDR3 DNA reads TGTGCCAGCAGTACTTCTGCAGGGGGTTACAATGAGCAGTTCTTC. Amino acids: CASSTSAGGYNEQFF. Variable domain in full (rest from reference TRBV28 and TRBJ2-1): DVKVTQSSRYLVKRTGEKVFLECVQDMDHENMFWYRQDPGLGLRLIYFSYDVKMKEKGDIPEGYSVSREKKERFSLILESASTNQTSMYLCASSTSAGGYNEQFFGPGTRLTVL.

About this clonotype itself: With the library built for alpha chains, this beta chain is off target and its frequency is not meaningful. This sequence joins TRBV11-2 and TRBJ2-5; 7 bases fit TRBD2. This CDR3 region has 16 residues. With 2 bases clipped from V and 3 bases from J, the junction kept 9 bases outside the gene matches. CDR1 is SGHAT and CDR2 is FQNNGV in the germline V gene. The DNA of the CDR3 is TGTGCCAGCAGCTTAACGGGGGGTATTTTCGAAGAGACCCAGTACTTC. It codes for CASSLTGGIFEETQYF.

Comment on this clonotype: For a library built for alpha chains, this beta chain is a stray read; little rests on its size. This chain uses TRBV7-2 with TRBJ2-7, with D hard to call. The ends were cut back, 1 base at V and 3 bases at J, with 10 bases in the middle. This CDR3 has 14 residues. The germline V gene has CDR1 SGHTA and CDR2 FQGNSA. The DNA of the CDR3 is TGTGCCAGCAGCTTAGTTCCAGCCCGCTACGAGCAGTACTTC. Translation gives CASSLVPARYEQYF. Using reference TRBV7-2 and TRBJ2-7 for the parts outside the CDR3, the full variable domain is GAGVSQSPSNKVTEKGKDVELRCDPISGHTALYWYRQSLGQGLEFLIYFQGNSAPDKSGLPSDRFSAERTGGSVSTLTIQRTQQEDSAVYLCASSLVPARYEQYFGPGTRLTVT.

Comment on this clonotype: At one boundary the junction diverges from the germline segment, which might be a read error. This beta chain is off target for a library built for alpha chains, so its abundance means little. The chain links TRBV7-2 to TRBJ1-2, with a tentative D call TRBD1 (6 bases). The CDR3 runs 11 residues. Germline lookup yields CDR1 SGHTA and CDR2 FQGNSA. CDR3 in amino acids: CASSLNRDTFF. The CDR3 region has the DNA TGTGCCAGCAGCCTTAACCGGGACACATTCTTC. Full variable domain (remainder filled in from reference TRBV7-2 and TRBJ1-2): GAGVSQSPSNKVTEKGKDVELRCDPISGHTALYWYRQSLGQGLEFLIYFQGNSAPDKSGLPSDRFSAERTGGSVSTLTIQRTQQEDSAVYLCASSLNRDTFFGSGTRLTVV.

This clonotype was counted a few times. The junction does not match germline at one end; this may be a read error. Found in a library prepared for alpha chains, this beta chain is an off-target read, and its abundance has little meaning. CDR3 residues: CSLEYSDTQYF. The CDR3 nucleotides read TGCAGCCTTGAATACTCAGATACGCAGTATTTT. The V call is TRBV29-1, the J call TRBJ2-3; no clear D gene. The length of the CDR3 is 11 residues. The germline CDR1 and CDR2 sequences are SQVTM and ANQGSEA.

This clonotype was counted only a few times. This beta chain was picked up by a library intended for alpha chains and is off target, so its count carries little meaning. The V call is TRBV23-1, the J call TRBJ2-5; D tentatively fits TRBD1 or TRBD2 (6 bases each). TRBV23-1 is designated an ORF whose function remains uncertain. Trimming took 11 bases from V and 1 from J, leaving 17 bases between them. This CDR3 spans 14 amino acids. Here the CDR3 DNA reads TGCGCCCGAGGGGGGCCCCCGACCCAAGAGACCCAGTACTTC. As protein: CARGGPPTQETQYF.

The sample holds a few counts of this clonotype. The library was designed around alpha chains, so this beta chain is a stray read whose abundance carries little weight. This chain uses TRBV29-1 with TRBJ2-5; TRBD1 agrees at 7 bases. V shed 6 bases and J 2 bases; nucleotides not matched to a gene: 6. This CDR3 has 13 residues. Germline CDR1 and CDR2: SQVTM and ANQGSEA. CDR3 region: CSVDPGQQETQYF. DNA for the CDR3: TGCAGCGTCGATCCGGGACAGCAAGAGACCCAGTACTTC.